The 15 T cell receptor beta chains reported below all come from one sample, sequenced in a study of STAT5B mutations in CD4+ large granular lymphocyte leukemia (dated by TCRdb to between 2021 and 2024). Receptor libraries were prepared by the immunoSEQ multiplex PCR assay. As stored in TCRdb, this immuneACCESS dataset retains in-frame rearrangements with V and J assigned. A fraction of the clones does not appear; measured against another copy, unresolved V genes explain less than half of the discrepancy, and the remainder lacks a known reason. This sample lists tens of thousands of clones; roughly 72% were detected once. Roughly 0.31% of the sample is in the top ten clones. The sequencing input was CD4+ T cells from blood buffy coats. Receptors were obtained from a human donor in good health.

This rearrangement joins TRBV19 to TRBJ2-2; 8 nucleotides line up with TRBD1. The trim removed 6 bases at V and 7 bases at J, leaving 13 bases unmatched. Germline V gene lookup returns CDR1 LNHDA and CDR2 SQIVND (reference sequence). This CDR3 contains 16 residues. CDR3 in amino acids: CASRIFAGQGYGELFF. The CDR3 DNA reads TGTGCCAGTAGGATATTCGCCGGACAGGGATACGGGGAGCTGTTTTTT.

This chain links TRBV7-2 with TRBJ2-7; 12 bases map to TRBD1. Looked up from germline, CDR1 is SGHTA and CDR2 is FQGNSA. The CDR3 loop spans 15 amino acids. Trimming removed 5 bases from V and 3 bases from J; junction bases left unmatched: 5. The CDR3 sequence: CASSDGTGGFYEQYF. CDR3 nucleotide sequence: TGTGCCAGCAGCGACGGGACAGGGGGCTTCTACGAGCAGTACTTC. The full variable domain, with the rest looked up from reference TRBV7-2 and TRBJ2-7, is GAGVSQSPSNKVTEKGKDVELRCDPISGHTALYWYRQSLGQGLEFLIYFQGNSAPDKSGLPSDRFSAERTGGSVSTLTIQRTQQEDSAVYLCASSDGTGGFYEQYFGPGTRLTVT.

This clone was picked up a small number of times. This chain links TRBV30 with TRBJ2-2; tentative D call: TRBD1 (6 bases). The CDR3 spans 13 residues. Per germline, CDR1 GTSNPN and CDR2 SVGIG (reference sequence). The ends were cut back, 0 bases at V and 7 bases at J, with 9 bases in the middle. The CDR3 here is CAWSVRGNGELFF. CDR3 DNA: TGTGCCTGGAGTGTCAGGGGAAACGGGGAGCTGTTTTTT.

V usage is TRBV7-2 and J usage is TRBJ1-1; D is possibly TRBD1 (5 bases). Trimming took off 4 bases at V and 3 bases at J, with 12 bases between the two ends. CDR1 SGHTA and CDR2 FQGNSA come from the germline V gene. This CDR3 is built from 14 residues. The CDR3 region has the DNA TGTGCCAGCAGCTCATTGGGGGAGGACACTGAAGCTTTCTTT. It translates to CASSSLGEDTEAFF. Combining the CDR3 with reference TRBV7-2 and TRBJ1-1 gives the whole variable domain GAGVSQSPSNKVTEKGKDVELRCDPISGHTALYWYRQSLGQGLEFLIYFQGNSAPDKSGLPSDRFSAERTGGSVSTLTIQRTQQEDSAVYLCASSSLGEDTEAFFGQGTRLTVV.

Concerning this clone: Within the sample, other DNA sequences also encode this same CDR3. DNA for the CDR3: TGTGCCAGCAGCAGGGGGCAGTCGAACACTGAAGCTTTCTTT. It is translated as CASSRGQSNTEAFF. V is TRBV6-6 and J is TRBJ1-1; 8 nucleotides match TRBD1. With V trimmed by 6 bases and J by 1 base, 4 bases remained unmatched. Per germline, CDR1 MNHNY and CDR2 SVGAGI (reference sequence). CDR3 size: 14 residues.

J is TRBJ2-1 and V is TRBV27; TRBD2 might be the D (6 bases). The CDR3 length is 15 residues. V lost 2 bases and J lost 9, with 17 bases in between. Germline-derived CDR1 and CDR2 are MNHEY and SMNVEV (reference sequence). CDR3 in DNA: TGTGCCAGCAGTTTAGGTAGCGGCGGATTGGGTGAGCAGTTCTTC. Translating gives CASSLGSGGLGEQFF.

V is TRBV6-5 and J is TRBJ2-5; the D call may be TRBD1 or TRBD2 (6 bases each). V was clipped by 2 bases and J by 4 bases, with 14 bases between them. Germline values: CDR1 MNHEY, CDR2 SVGAGI. This CDR3 has 15 residues. The CDR3 loop is CASSYGGGKRETQYF. As DNA, the CDR3 is TGTGCCAGCAGTTACGGAGGGGGGAAGCGAGAGACCCAGTACTTC.

The chain couples TRBV5-4 to TRBJ2-1, with D possibly being TRBD2 (5 bases). The CDR3 spans 15 residues. The V and J ends lost 4 bases and 4 bases respectively, with 15 bases between them. Germline-derived CDR1 and CDR2 are SGHNT and YYREEE (reference sequence). The CDR3 reads CASSPDLDPYNEQFF. CDR3 bases: TGTGCCAGCAGCCCGGACTTAGACCCGTACAATGAGCAGTTCTTC.

The gene calls are TRBV7-8 and TRBJ2-2; 8 positions agree with TRBD2. This CDR3 contains 15 residues. The V gene end was trimmed by 1 base and the J gene end by 3 bases; junction bases not matched to a gene: 1. Germline lookup yields CDR1 SGHVS and CDR2 FQNEAQ. This CDR3 reads CASSLEAGDTGELFF. DNA of the CDR3: TGTGCCAGCAGCTTAGAAGCGGGAGACACCGGGGAGCTGTTTTTT.

The chain links TRBV5-6 to TRBJ2-2; a possible D gene is TRBD1 (5 bases). V gave up 3 bases and J gave up 0 bases, with 12 bases separating them. The CDR3 contains 16 residues. Per germline, CDR1 SGHDT and CDR2 YYEEEE. CDR3 protein: CASSSYRTSNTGELFF. CDR3 sequence (DNA): TGTGCCAGCAGCTCATACAGGACCTCGAACACCGGGGAGCTGTTTTTT.

This clone showed up just a few times. CDR3 sequence: CASSLKGWGPYEQYF. The DNA for the CDR3 is TGTGCCAGCAGTTTGAAGGGATGGGGGCCCTACGAGCAGTACTTC. The genes are TRBV27 and TRBJ2-7; D might be TRBD1 (6 bases). The CDR3 is 15 amino acids. Germline lookup yields CDR1 MNHEY and CDR2 SMNVEV (reference sequence). Trimming pared 3 bases from V and 2 bases from J, leaving 14 bases between.

This clone was detected only once. The chain is built from TRBV6-1 and TRBJ2-5, with TRBD2 matching over 7 bases. Germline values: CDR1 MNHNS, CDR2 SASEGT. V shed 6 bases and J 4 bases; nucleotides not matched to a gene: 5. The CDR3 runs 13 residues. The CDR3 nucleotides read TGTGCCAGCAGATTGGGGGGGGGAGAGACCCAGTACTTC. This encodes CASRLGGGETQYF.

The genes are TRBV19 and TRBJ1-2, with 7 bases lining up with TRBD1. Trimming at V came to 4 bases and at J to 3 bases, leaving 2 bases not matched to a gene. Looked up from germline, CDR1 is LNHDA and CDR2 is SQIVND (reference sequence). This CDR3 comprises 13 residues. The CDR3 region is CASSKTGDYGYTF. The CDR3 bases are TGTGCCAGTAGTAAAACAGGGGACTATGGCTACACCTTC.

CDR3: CASRPPRLAGVNTGELFF. The CDR3 DNA follows: TGTGCCAGCAGGCCTCCGAGGCTAGCGGGAGTAAACACCGGGGAGCTGTTTTTT. V and J are TRBV27 and TRBJ2-2; 10 nucleotides match TRBD2. The CDR3 is 18 residues long. The germline V gene has CDR1 MNHEY and CDR2 SMNVEV (reference sequence). V lost 6 bases to trimming and J lost 2 bases; unmatched junction nucleotides: 12.

The V and J genes are TRBV7-7 and TRBJ2-2; D is uncertain. The germline gives CDR1 SSHAT, CDR2 FNYEAQ (reference sequence). This CDR3 region has 15 residues. Between the trimmed V and J ends, which lost 5 bases and 0 bases, there was a span of 10 bases. The CDR3 spells CASSVTRSNTGELFF. The CDR3 nucleotides read TGTGCCAGCAGCGTCACCCGCTCGAACACCGGGGAGCTGTTTTTT.